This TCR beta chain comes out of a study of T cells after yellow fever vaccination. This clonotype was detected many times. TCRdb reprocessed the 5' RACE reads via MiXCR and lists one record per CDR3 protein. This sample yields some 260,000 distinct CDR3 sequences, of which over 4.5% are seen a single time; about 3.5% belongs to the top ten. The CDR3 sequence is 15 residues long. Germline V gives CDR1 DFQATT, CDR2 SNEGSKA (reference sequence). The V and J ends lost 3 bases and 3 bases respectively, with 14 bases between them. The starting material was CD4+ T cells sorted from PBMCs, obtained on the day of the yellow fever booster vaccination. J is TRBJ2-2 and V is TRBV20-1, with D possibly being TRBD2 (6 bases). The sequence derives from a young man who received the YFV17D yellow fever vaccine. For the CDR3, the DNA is TGCAGTGCTAGCCCCGGGGGACCGGACACCGGGGAGCTGTTTTTT. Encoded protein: CSASPGGPDTGELFF.